This T cell receptor beta chain was retrieved from a study of shared clonotypes between healthy human individuals. Study observations and caveats: In this cohort, only blood was sampled, and tissue repertoires likely differ.

CD8 cells regarded as naive lacked CD45RO, were positively chosen for CCR7, and omitted terminally differentiated effector memory CD45RA+ cells. This clone was observed once. Its antigen is undetermined. From germline, CDR1 is SNHLY and CDR2 FYNNEI. V lost 5 bases and J 2 bases, leaving 7 bases between the germline ends. This CDR3 contains 12 residues. Libraries were prepared by immunoSEQ multiplex PCR; TCRdb keeps only in-frame clonotypes and omits some of them. The sample includes about 1,900,000 clones, about 95% of them seen just once. The origin of this receptor is a man between 18 and 35 years old in good health. The genes are TRBV2 and TRBJ2-7; D unresolved. Sequenced input: naive CD8+ T cells sorted from blood. The CDR3 reads CASSLETYEQYF. The DNA of the CDR3 is TGTGCCAGCAGTCTTGAAACCTACGAGCAGTACTTC.